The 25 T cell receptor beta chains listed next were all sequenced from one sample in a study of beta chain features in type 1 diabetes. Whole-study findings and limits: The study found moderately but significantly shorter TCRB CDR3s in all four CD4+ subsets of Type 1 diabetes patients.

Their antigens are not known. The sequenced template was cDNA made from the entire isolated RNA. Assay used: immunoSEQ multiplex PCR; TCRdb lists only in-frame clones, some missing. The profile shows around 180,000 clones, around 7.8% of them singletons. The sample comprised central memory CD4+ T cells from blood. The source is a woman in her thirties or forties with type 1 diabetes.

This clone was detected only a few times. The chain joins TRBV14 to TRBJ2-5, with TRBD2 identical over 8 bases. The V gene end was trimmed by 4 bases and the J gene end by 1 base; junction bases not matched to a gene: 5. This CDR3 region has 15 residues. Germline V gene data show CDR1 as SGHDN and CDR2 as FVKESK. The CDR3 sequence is CASSPSGGAQETQYF. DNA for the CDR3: TGTGCCAGCAGCCCGAGCGGGGGTGCCCAAGAGACCCAGTACTTC.

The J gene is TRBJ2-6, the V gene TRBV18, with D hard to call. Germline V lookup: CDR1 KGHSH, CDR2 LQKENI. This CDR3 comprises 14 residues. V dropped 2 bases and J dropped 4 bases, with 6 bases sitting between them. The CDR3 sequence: CASSPGAGANVLTF. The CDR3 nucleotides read TGTGCCAGCTCACCAGGAGCCGGGGCCAACGTCCTGACTTTC.

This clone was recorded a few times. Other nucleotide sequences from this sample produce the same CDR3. The CDR3 spells CASSVDEDSTYEQYF. CDR3 coding DNA: TGTGCCAGCAGCGTAGATGAGGACAGTACCTACGAGCAGTACTTC. This chain connects TRBV9 to TRBJ2-7; D may be TRBD1 (6 bases). V was cut by 0 bases and J by 2 bases, with 12 bases left in between. The CDR3 is 15 residues long. The germline V gene encodes CDR1 SGDLS and CDR2 YYNGEE.

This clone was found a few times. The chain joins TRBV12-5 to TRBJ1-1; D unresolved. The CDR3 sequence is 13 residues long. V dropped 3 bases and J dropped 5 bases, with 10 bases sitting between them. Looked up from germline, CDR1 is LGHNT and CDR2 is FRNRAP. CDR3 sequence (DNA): TGTGCTAGTGGTTTTCAGGATCTGACTGAAGCTTTCTTT. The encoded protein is CASGFQDLTEAFF.

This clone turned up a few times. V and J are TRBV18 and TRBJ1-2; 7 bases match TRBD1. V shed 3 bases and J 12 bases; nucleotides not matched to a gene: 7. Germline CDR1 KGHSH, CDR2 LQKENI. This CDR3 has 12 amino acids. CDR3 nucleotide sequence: TGTGCCAGCTCACCGGAGGACAGGTCCCACACCTTC. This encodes CASSPEDRSHTF.

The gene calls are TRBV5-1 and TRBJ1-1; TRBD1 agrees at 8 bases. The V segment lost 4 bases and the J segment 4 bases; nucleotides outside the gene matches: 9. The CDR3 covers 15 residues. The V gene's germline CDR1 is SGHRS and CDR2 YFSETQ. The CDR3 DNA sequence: TGCGCCAGCAGCACCGGACAGGGAGGACGCACTGAAGCTTTCTTT. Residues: CASSTGQGGRTEAFF.

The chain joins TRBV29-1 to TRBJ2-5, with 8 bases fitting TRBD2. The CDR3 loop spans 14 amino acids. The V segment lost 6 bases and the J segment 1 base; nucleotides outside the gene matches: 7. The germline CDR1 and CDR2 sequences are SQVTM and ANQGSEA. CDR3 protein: CSVGKAGGQETQYF. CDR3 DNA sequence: TGCAGCGTCGGGAAGGCGGGGGGCCAAGAGACCCAGTACTTC.

The CDR3 spells CASSLRVSDTEAFF. In DNA, the CDR3 is TGCGCCAGCAGCTTGCGGGTATCGGACACTGAAGCTTTCTTT. The J gene is TRBJ1-1, the V gene TRBV5-1; D ambiguous. The germline V gene has CDR1 SGHRS and CDR2 YFSETQ. This CDR3 is built from 14 residues. Trimming left V 1 base short and J 3 bases short, with 10 bases between. Complete variable domain (other parts from reference TRBV5-1 and TRBJ1-1): KAGVTQTPRYLIKTRGQQVTLSCSPISGHRSVSWYQQTPGQGLQFLFEYFSETQRNKGNFPGRFSGRQFSNSRSEMNVSTLELGDSALYLCASSLRVSDTEAFFGQGTRLTVV.

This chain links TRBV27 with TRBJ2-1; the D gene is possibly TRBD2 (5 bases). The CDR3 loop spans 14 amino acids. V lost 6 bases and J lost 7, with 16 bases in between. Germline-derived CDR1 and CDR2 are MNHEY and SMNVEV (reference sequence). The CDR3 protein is CASSSRAGGNEQFF. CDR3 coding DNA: TGTGCCAGCAGCTCCCGGGCCGGCGGGAATGAGCAGTTCTTC.

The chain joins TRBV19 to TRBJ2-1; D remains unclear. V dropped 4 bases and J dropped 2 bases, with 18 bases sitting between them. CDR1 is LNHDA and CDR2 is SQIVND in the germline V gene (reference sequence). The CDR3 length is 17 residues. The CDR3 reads CASSKETHGVTYNEQFF. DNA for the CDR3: TGTGCCAGTAGTAAGGAGACTCACGGAGTAACCTACAATGAGCAGTTCTTC.

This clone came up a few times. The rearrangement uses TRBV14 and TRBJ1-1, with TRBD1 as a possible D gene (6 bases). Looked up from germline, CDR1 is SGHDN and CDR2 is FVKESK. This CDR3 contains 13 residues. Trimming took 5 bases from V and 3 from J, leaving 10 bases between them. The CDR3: CASSSYRDTEAFF. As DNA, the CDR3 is TGTGCCAGCAGCTCCTACAGGGACACTGAAGCTTTCTTT.

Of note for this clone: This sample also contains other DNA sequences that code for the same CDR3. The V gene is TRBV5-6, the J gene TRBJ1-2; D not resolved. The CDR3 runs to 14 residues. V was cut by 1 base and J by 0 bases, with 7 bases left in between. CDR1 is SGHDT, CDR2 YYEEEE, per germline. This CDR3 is CASSLRGANYGYTF. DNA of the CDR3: TGTGCCAGCAGCTTGCGGGGAGCTAACTATGGCTACACCTTC.

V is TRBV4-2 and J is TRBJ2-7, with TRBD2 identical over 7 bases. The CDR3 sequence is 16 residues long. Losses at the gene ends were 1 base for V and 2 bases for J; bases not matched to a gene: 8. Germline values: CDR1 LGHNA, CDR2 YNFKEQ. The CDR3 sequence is CASSQGRRERPYEQYF. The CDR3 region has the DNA TGTGCCAGCAGCCAAGGTCGGCGGGAGCGTCCCTACGAGCAGTACTTC.

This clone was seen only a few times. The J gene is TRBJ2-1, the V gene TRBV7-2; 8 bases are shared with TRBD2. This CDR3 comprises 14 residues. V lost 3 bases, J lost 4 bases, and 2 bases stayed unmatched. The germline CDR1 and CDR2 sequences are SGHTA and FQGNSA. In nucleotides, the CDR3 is TGTGCCAGCAGCTTGACTAGCGAGTACAATGAGCAGTTCTTC. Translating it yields CASSLTSEYNEQFF.

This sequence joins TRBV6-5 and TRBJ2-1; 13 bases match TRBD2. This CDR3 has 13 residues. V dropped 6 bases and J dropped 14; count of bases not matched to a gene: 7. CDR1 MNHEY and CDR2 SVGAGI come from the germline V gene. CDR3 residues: CASRPRTSGSEFF. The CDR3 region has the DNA TGTGCCAGCAGGCCCCGGACTAGCGGGAGTGAGTTCTTC.

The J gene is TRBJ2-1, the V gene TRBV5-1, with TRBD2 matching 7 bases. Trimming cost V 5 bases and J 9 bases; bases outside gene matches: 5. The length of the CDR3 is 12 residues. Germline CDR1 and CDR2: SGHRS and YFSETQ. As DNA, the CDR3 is TGCGCCAGCAGTGGTAGCGGGCCTGAGCAGTTCTTC. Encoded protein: CASSGSGPEQFF.

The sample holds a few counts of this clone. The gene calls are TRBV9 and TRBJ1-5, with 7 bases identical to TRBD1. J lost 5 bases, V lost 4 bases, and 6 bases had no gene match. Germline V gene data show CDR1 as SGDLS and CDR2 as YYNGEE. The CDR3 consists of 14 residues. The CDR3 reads CASSRDSRDQPQHF. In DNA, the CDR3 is TGTGCCAGCAGCCGGGACAGCAGGGATCAGCCCCAGCATTTT.

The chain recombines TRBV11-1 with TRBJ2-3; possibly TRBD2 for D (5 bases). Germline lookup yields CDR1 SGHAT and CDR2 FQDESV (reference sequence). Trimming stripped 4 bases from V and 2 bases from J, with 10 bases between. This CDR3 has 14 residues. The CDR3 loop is CASSSGITTDTQYF. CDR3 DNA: TGTGCCAGCAGCTCCGGGATCACCACAGATACGCAGTATTTT.

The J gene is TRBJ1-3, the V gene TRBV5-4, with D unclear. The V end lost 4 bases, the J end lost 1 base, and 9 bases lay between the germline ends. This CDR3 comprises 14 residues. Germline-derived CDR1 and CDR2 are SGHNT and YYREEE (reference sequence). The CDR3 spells CASSLAGSGNTIYF. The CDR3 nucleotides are TGTGCCAGCAGCCTTGCAGGTTCTGGAAACACCATATATTTT.

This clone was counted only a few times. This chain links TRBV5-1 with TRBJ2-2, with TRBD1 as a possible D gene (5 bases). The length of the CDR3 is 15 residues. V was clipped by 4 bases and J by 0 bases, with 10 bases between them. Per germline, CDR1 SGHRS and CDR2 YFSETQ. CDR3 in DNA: TGCGCCAGCAGCCCGCGGACACCGAACACCGGGGAGCTGTTTTTT. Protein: CASSPRTPNTGELFF.

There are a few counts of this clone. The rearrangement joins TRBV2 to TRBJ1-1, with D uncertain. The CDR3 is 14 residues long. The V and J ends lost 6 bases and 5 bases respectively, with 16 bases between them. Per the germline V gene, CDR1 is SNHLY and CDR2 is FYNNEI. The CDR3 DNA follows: TGTGCCAGCAGAAAAGAATCTGGGCAGACTGAAGCTTTCTTT. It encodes CASRKESGQTEAFF.

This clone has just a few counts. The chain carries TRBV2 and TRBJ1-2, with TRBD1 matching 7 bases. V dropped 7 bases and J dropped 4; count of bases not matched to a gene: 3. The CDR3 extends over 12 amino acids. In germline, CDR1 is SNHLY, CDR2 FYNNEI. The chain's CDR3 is CASNRQGYGYTF. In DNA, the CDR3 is TGTGCCAGCAACCGACAGGGCTATGGCTACACCTTC.

CDR3 in amino acids: CASSVGPGGEETQYF. DNA for the CDR3: TGTGCCAGCAGCGTAGGCCCAGGGGGCGAAGAGACCCAGTACTTC. The V call is TRBV9, the J call TRBJ2-5; 8 positions agree with TRBD1. The CDR3 loop spans 15 amino acids. Germline-derived CDR1 and CDR2 are SGDLS and YYNGEE. Germline trimming cut 0 bases from V and 3 bases from J; bases unmatched to any gene: 4.

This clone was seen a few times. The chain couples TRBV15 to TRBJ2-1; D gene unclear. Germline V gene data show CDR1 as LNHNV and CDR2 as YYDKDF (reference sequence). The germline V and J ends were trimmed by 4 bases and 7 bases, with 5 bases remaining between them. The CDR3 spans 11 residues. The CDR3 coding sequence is TGTGCCACCAGCAACCGGAATGAGCAGTTCTTC. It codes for CATSNRNEQFF.

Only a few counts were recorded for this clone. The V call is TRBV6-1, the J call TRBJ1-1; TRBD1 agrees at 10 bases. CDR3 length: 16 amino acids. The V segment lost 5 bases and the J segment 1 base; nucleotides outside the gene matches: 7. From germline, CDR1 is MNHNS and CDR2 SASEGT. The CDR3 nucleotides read TGTGCCAGCAGTAAAGACAGGGGGCAGGGGAACACTGAAGCTTTCTTT. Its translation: CASSKDRGQGNTEAFF.